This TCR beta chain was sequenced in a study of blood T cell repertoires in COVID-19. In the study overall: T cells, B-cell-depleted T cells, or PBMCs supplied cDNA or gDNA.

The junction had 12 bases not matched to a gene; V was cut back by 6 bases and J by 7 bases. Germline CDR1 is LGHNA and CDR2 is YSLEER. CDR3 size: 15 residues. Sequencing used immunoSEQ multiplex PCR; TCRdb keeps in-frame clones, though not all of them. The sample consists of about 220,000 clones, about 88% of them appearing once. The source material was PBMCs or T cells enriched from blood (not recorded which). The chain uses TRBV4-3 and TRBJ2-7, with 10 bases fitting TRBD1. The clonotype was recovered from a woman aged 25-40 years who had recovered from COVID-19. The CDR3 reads CASSRTDRGHEEQYF. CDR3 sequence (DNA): TGCGCCAGCAGTCGTACTGACAGGGGGCATGAAGAGCAGTACTTC.